Below, one TCR beta chain is given with its context. This sample includes further DNA sequences coding for the same CDR3. In the original analysis: Researchers report that nucleated cell counts were estimated from reference gene primer amplification. The table came from immunoSEQ multiplex PCR; TCRdb's copy has only in-frame clones and leaves some out. Clonal size and the V and J genes are those of that table, whereas D and trimming came from the DNA. The sample contains some 400,000 clones, roughly 89% of which appear only once. This CDR3 is built from 11 residues. Germline V gene data show CDR1 as SQVTM and CDR2 as ANQGSEA. After removal of 7 bases from V and 4 bases from J, the junction contained 3 bases not matched to a gene. The sample originates from a study of blood T cell repertoires in COVID-19. Across the study: Specimens from acute and convalescent COVID-19 originated in the United States, Italy and Spain. T cells, B-cell-depleted T cells, or PBMCs provided the cDNA or gDNA that served as material.

Participants, roughly 18 to 100 years old, spanned around 26 US areas. Sequencing input: PBMCs or T cells enriched from blood (not recorded which). The chain employs TRBV29-1 and TRBJ2-7; 8 bases line up with TRBD1. The sequence was collected from a woman aged 25-40 years who had recovered from COVID-19. CDR3 amino acids: CSAGTGYEQYF. The CDR3 region has the DNA TGCAGCGCAGGGACAGGATACGAGCAGTACTTC.